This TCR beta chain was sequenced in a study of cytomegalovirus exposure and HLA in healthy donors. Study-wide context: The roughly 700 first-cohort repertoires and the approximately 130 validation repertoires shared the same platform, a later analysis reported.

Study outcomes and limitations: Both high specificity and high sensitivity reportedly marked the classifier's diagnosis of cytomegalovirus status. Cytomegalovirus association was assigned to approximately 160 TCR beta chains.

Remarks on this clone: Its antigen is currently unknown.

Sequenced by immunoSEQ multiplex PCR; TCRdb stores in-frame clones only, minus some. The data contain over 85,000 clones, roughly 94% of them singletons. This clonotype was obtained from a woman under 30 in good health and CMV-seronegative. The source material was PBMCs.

CDR3 sequence reads: CSARTGGEQYF. CDR3 coding DNA: TGCAGCGCCAGGACAGGGGGCGAGCAGTACTTC. The chain is built from TRBV29-1 and TRBJ2-7, with 10 bases fitting TRBD1. The germline V gene encodes CDR1 SQVTM and CDR2 ANQGSEA. V shed 7 bases, J shed 6 bases, and the junction held 3 bases outside the gene matches. CDR3 length equals 11 residues.